This entry concerns a single TCR beta chain. The antigen remains unidentified. V was cut by 0 bases and J by 0 bases, with 13 bases left in between. CDR1 is GTSNPN, CDR2 SVGIG, per germline (reference sequence). This CDR3 is 16 amino acids long. This table comes from immunoSEQ multiplex PCR, and its TCRdb copy is limited to in-frame clones, with some not included. The repertoire holds nearly 95,000 clones, with approximately 94% as singletons. This sample was taken from a study of graft-versus-host responses after intestinal transplantation. Study at large: For two to four years after anti-thymocyte globulin induction, all recipients took tacrolimus and steroids.

The sample was unstimulated CD8+ T cells sorted from spleen or lymph node cells, taken before intestinal transplant. The clonotype comes from a human donor who received an intestinal transplant. V and J are TRBV30 and TRBJ2-3; tentative D call: TRBD1 (6 bases). Written as DNA, the CDR3 is TGTGCCTGGAGTGTACCGACAGGTTATAGCACAGATACGCAGTATTTT. It codes for CAWSVPTGYSTDTQYF. Looking up the rest from reference TRBV30 and TRBJ2-3 gives the full variable domain: SQTIHQWPATLVQPVGSPLSLECTVEGTSNPNLYWYRQAAGRGLQLLFYSVGIGQISSEVPQNLSASRPQDRQFILSSKKLLLSDSGFYLCAWSVPTGYSTDTQYFGPGTRLTVL.